This T cell receptor beta chain was obtained from a study of T cells in women clearing cervical HPV infection. Overall study: Case blood drawn at lesion detection; control blood after infection cleared. For cases, blood was sampled a median approximately 150 days after lesion detection, interquartile range about 90 to 200 days.

Using immunoSEQ multiplex PCR, the repertoire was profiled, and TCRdb retains in-frame clones only, with some absent. The table for this sample gives about 26,000 clones. Comments on this clone: The antigen remains unidentified. The read stops 3 residues short of the end of the CDR3; the missing end is completed from the germline J gene.

Study-wide findings and caveats: CIN3+ cases had significantly higher TCR richness than controls; evenness did not differ.

All participants had a single incident cervical HPV16 infection, and prevalent HPV16 infections were excluded. CDR3 length equals 13 residues. In germline, CDR1 is SGHNT, CDR2 YYREEE (reference sequence). Between the trimmed V and J ends, which lost 4 bases and 4 bases, there was a span of 9 bases. The chain employs TRBV5-4 and TRBJ2-1, with D possibly matching TRBD1 (6 bases). Sequencing was performed on blood buffy coat. The clonotype was recovered from a woman between 18 and 70 years old with a cervical HPV16 infection that either progressed to CIN3+ or cleared (not recorded which). The covered CDR3 bases are TGTGCCAGCAGCGGACAGATATACAATGAG. This codes for CASSGQIYNE. The complete CDR3 sequence is CASSGQIYNEQFF.